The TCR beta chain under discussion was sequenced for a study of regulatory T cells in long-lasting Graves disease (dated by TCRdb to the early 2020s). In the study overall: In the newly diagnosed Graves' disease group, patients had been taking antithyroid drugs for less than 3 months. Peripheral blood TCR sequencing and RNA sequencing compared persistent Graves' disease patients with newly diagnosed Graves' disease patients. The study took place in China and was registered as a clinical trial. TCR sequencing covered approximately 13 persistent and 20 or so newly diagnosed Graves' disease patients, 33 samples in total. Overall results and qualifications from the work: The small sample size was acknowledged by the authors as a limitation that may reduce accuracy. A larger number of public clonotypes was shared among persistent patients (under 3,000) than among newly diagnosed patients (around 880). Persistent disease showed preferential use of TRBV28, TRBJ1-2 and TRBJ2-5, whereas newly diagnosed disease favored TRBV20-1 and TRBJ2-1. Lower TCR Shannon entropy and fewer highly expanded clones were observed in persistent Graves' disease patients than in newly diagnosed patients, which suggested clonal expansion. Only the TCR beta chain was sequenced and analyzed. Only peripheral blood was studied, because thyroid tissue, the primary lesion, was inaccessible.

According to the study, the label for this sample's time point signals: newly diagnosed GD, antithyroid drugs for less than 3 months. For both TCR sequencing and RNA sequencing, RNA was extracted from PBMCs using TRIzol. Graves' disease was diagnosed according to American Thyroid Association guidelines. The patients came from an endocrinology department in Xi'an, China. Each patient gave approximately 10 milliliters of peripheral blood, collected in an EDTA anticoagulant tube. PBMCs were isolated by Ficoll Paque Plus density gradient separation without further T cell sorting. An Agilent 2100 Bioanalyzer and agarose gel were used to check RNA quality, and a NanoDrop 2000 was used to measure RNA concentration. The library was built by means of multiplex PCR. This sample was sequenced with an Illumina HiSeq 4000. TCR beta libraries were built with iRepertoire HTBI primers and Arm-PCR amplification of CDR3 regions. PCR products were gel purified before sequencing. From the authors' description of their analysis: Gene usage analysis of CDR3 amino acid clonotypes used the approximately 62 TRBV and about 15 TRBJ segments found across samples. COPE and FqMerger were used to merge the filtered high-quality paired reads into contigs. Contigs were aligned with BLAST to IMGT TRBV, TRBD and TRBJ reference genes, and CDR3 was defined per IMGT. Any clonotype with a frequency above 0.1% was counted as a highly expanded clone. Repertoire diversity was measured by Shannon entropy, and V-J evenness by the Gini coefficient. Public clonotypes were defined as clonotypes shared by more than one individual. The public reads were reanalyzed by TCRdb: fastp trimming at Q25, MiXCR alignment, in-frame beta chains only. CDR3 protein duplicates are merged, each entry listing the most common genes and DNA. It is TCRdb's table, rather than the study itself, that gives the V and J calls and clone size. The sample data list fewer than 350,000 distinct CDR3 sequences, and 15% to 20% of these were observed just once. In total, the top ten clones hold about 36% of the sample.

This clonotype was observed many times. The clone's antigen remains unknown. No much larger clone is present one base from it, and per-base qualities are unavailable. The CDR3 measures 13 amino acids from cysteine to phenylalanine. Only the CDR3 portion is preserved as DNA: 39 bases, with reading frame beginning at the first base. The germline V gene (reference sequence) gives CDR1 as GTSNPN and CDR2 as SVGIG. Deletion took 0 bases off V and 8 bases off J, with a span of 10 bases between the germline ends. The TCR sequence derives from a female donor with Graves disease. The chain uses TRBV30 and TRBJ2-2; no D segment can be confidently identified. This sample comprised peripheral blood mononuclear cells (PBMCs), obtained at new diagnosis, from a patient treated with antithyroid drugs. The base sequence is TGTGCCTGGAGTGTACAACGGGCGGGGGAGCTGTTTTTT. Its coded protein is CAWSVQRAGELFF. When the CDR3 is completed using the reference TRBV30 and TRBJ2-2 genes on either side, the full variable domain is SQTIHQWPATLVQPVGSPLSLECTVEGTSNPNLYWYRQAAGRGLQLLFYSVGIGQISSEVPQNLSASRPQDRQFILSSKKLLLSDSGFYLCAWSVQRAGELFFGEGSRLTVL.